The 9 T cell receptor beta chains below all came from one sample that was sequenced in a study of blood T cell repertoires in COVID-19. Clones were sequenced by immunoSEQ multiplex PCR, and TCRdb holds only the in-frame ones, with some missing. The sample records about 130,000 clones, approximately 91% being singletons. Sequencing was performed on peripheral blood. The receptors come from a woman at least 80 years old with acute or convalescent COVID-19.

The V call is TRBV5-1, the J call TRBJ1-2; TRBD1 aligns across 12 bases. The germline V gene encodes CDR1 SGHRS and CDR2 YFSETQ. The CDR3 length is 14 residues. The V and J ends lost 3 bases and 8 bases, in that order; junction bases with no gene match: 5. CDR3 nucleotides: TGCGCCAGCAGCTCCCGGGACAGGGGGCAAGGCTACACCTTC. Translation: CASSSRDRGQGYTF. Variable domain in full (rest from reference TRBV5-1 and TRBJ1-2): KAGVTQTPRYLIKTRGQQVTLSCSPISGHRSVSWYQQTPGQGLQFLFEYFSETQRNKGNFPGRFSGRQFSNSRSEMNVSTLELGDSALYLCASSSRDRGQGYTFGSGTRLTVV.

This chain connects TRBV25-1 to TRBJ1-2, with 7 bases matching TRBD1. The CDR3 contains 13 residues. Germline loops: CDR1 MGHDK, CDR2 SYGVNS. V gave up 6 bases and J gave up 8 bases; unmatched junction bases: 9. The CDR3 DNA sequence: TGTGCCAGCAGGGGGACAGCACCTTACGGCTACACCTTC. Protein: CASRGTAPYGYTF.

The CDR3, as DNA: TGCGCCAGCAGCTTGGACAGCGGGCGGACGAACACCGGGGAGCTGTTTTTT. Translating gives CASSLDSGRTNTGELFF. The chain employs TRBV5-1 and TRBJ2-2, with a possible D match to TRBD2 (6 bases). The CDR3 has 17 residues. V lost 0 bases and J 0 bases, leaving 12 bases between the germline ends. The germline V gene has CDR1 SGHRS and CDR2 YFSETQ.

J is TRBJ1-5 and V is TRBV9, with 10 bases aligning to TRBD1. This CDR3 region has 17 residues. V trimming: 2 bases; J trimming: 0 bases; junction bases outside the gene matches: 5. Per germline, CDR1 SGDLS and CDR2 YYNGEE. This CDR3 is CASSVGTGEGSNQPQHF. As DNA, the CDR3 is TGTGCCAGCAGCGTCGGGACAGGGGAGGGTAGCAATCAGCCCCAGCATTTT.

V is TRBV3-1 (or the pseudogene TRBV3-2) and J is TRBJ2-1, with D perhaps matching TRBD2 (6 bases). This CDR3 region has 15 residues. CDR1 LGHDT and CDR2 YNNKEL come from the germline V gene (reference sequence). V lost 1 base and J 2 bases, leaving 9 bases between the germline ends. The CDR3 nucleotides are TGTGCCAGCAGCCAAGTTTGGGGGGCCTACAATGAGCAGTTCTTC. The encoded protein is CASSQVWGAYNEQFF.

The V gene is TRBV27, the J gene TRBJ2-7; D remains unclear. The CDR3 has 13 amino acids. Per germline, CDR1 MNHEY and CDR2 SMNVEV (reference sequence). Trimming removed 5 bases at V and 1 base at J, with 9 bases between. The CDR3 is CASSIERSYEQYF. The CDR3 nucleotides are TGTGCCAGCAGTATCGAGCGATCCTACGAGCAGTACTTC.

The chain employs TRBV7-2 and TRBJ2-2; weak D call: TRBD1 (5 bases). In germline, CDR1 is SGHTA, CDR2 FQGNSA. The CDR3 consists of 14 residues. The V end was cut by 4 bases, the J end by 7 bases, with 13 bases between. The CDR3 spells CASSSGQGRGELFF. CDR3 nucleotide sequence: TGTGCCAGCAGCTCCGGACAAGGACGCGGGGAGCTGTTTTTT.

The chain couples TRBV7-2 to TRBJ2-5; 7 bases map to TRBD2. The CDR3 loop spans 15 amino acids. The V gene end was trimmed by 1 base and the J gene end by 2 bases; junction bases not matched to a gene: 4. Germline lookup yields CDR1 SGHTA and CDR2 FQGNSA. This CDR3 is CASSLGGLSQETQYF. In DNA, the CDR3 is TGTGCCAGCAGCTTAGGGGGACTATCACAAGAGACCCAGTACTTC.

This clone appeared a single time. The chain uses TRBV28 and TRBJ2-2; D may be TRBD2 (6 bases). Trimming pared 6 bases from V and 6 bases from J, leaving 14 bases between. The CDR3 length is 14 residues. Germline V lookup: CDR1 MDHEN, CDR2 SYDVKM. The CDR3 reads CASRSRLGAGELFF. CDR3 DNA sequence: TGTGCCAGCAGATCTAGACTAGGGGCCGGGGAGCTGTTTTTT.